This entry lists 23 T cell receptor beta chains sequenced from one sample in a study of Graves' ophthalmopathy and Graves' hyperthyroidism. Using RNA transcripts, the TCR beta CDR3 regions were amplified. Second-round multiplex PCR came after a first-round RT-PCR that employed HTBI primers. TCRdb independently ran MiXCR on the multiplex PCR reads; one entry per CDR3 protein. The sample holds hundreds of thousands of distinct CDR3 sequences, about 21% seen once. Sequenced: peripheral blood. The receptors come from a young woman with stable Graves' hyperthyroidism.

The chain combines TRBV20-1 with TRBJ2-2; 9 bases align to TRBD2. The CDR3 has 15 amino acids. Germline trimming cut 6 bases from V and 4 bases from J; bases unmatched to any gene: 9. Germline assignment: CDR1 DFQATT and CDR2 SNEGSKA (reference sequence). CDR3 coding DNA: TGCAGTGCGCCCTCTAGCGGGGCTCCCACCGGGGAGCTGTTTTTT. It is translated as CSAPSSGAPTGELFF.

This clonotype was seen at least ten times. CDR3 coding DNA: TGTGCCAGCAGTGAAATCTCCGGGACTTGGACGAACGAGCAGTACTTC. It translates to CASSEISGTWTNEQYF. The gene calls are TRBV6-1 and TRBJ2-7; possibly TRBD2 for D (6 bases). CDR1 is MNHNS, CDR2 SASEGT, per germline. CDR3 size: 16 residues. Between the trimmed V and J ends, which lost 2 bases and 5 bases, there was a span of 19 bases.

Ten or more counts support this clonotype. V and J are TRBV4-3 and TRBJ2-7; 10 bases map to TRBD1. CDR3 size: 16 residues. The V gene's germline CDR1 is LGHNA and CDR2 YSLEER. Trimming removed 1 base from V and 1 base from J; junction bases left unmatched: 4. In nucleotides, the CDR3 is TGCGCCAGCAGCCAAGGACAGGGGGCGCGGTCCTACGAGCAGTACTTC. Encoded protein: CASSQGQGARSYEQYF.

This clonotype was observed at least ten times. This chain uses TRBV7-3 with TRBJ1-1; perhaps TRBD1 as D (5 bases). V lost 5 bases and J lost 3, with 13 bases in between. CDR3 length: 14 residues. Germline CDR1 reads SGHTA; CDR2 reads FQGTGA. The CDR3 DNA sequence: TGTGCCAGCAGCCCCAGCTTGGGGGACACTGAAGCTTTCTTT. This sequence encodes CASSPSLGDTEAFF. Together with reference TRBV7-3 and TRBJ1-1, the CDR3 gives the full variable domain: GAGVSQTPSNKVTEKGKYVELRCDPISGHTALYWYRQSLGQGPEFLIYFQGTGAADDSGLPNDRFFAVRPEGSVSTLKIQRTERGDSAVYLCASSPSLGDTEAFFGQGTRLTVV.

The chain joins TRBV18 to TRBJ2-5; D remains ambiguous. The CDR3 has 13 residues. Germline CDR1 reads KGHSH; CDR2 reads LQKENI. Trimming removed 0 bases from V and 4 bases from J, with 6 bases in between. CDR3 bases: TGTGCCAGCTCACCACCGAGCAGAGAGACCCAGTACTTC. Translated: CASSPPSRETQYF.

As to this clonotype: A much larger clonotype is one base distant, so this may be a read error. This chain links TRBV30 with TRBJ2-7; 10 bases are shared with TRBD1. CDR3 size: 16 residues. Germline assignment: CDR1 GTSNPN and CDR2 SVGIG (reference sequence). The CDR3, as DNA: TGTGCCTGGAGTCCCTACCGGGACAGGGGAAACTACGAGCAGTGCTTC. It is translated as CAWSPYRDRGNYEQCF.

This clonotype was detected ten times or more. This rearrangement joins TRBV7-3 to TRBJ2-7, with a weak D call TRBD1 (6 bases). V gave up 4 bases and J gave up 3 bases, with 13 bases separating them. Germline CDR1 reads SGHTA; CDR2 reads FQGTGA. The CDR3 runs to 14 residues. The chain's CDR3 is CASSSRDTYYEQYF. CDR3 sequence (DNA): TGTGCCAGCAGCTCACGGGACACGTACTACGAGCAGTACTTC.

The chain has TRBV12-3 or TRBV12-4 and TRBJ2-5, with D possibly TRBD2 on 5 matching bases. The CDR3 runs to 15 residues. The V gene lost 1 base and the J gene lost 1 base, with 10 bases spanning the gap. The CDR3 sequence is CASSLVGRSQETQYF. The CDR3, as DNA: TGTGCCAGCAGTTTAGTGGGGAGATCCCAAGAGACCCAGTACTTC.

This clonotype was observed at least ten times. This chain joins TRBV7-2 and TRBJ2-5; TRBD1 aligns across 7 bases. V lost 5 bases and J lost 7; bases outside the gene matches: 7. The length of the CDR3 is 13 residues. Germline V gene data show CDR1 as SGHTA and CDR2 as FQGNSA. CDR3 DNA: TGTGCCAGCAGCCCGACAGGGAGTACGACCCAGTACTTC. Protein: CASSPTGSTTQYF.

This clonotype occurred many times. The chain is built from TRBV6-1 and TRBJ2-4; no definite D call. The CDR3 totals 11 residues. Trimming pared 1 base from V and 14 bases from J, leaving 9 bases between. Germline values: CDR1 MNHNS, CDR2 SASEGT. The chain's CDR3 is CASSEGATEYF. The DNA for the CDR3 is TGTGCCAGCAGTGAAGGGGCTACAGAGTACTTC.

This clonotype was seen ten or more times. The chain's CDR3 is CASKDSRETQYF. The CDR3 nucleotides read TGTGCCAGCAAAGATTCCAGAGAGACCCAGTACTTC. The chain is built from TRBV2 and TRBJ2-5; unclear D gene. Trimming left V 7 bases short and J 4 bases short, with 10 bases between. Germline V gene sequence: CDR1 SNHLY, CDR2 FYNNEI. The CDR3 contains 12 residues.

This clonotype appeared a few times. J is TRBJ2-5 and V is TRBV5-1; TRBD1 or TRBD2 may be the D gene (6 bases each). Germline-derived CDR1 and CDR2 are SGHRS and YFSETQ. CDR3 length equals 15 residues. V was cut by 5 bases and J by 3 bases, with 17 bases left in between. The DNA for the CDR3 is TGCGCCAGCAGTTCGGGGGCAGGGGTCGAAGAGACCCAGTACTTC. Translated: CASSSGAGVEETQYF.

This clonotype was seen ten or more times. This sequence joins TRBV20-1 and TRBJ1-1; unclear D gene. The CDR3 extends over 15 amino acids. The germline gives CDR1 DFQATT, CDR2 SNEGSKA (reference sequence). Between the trimmed V and J ends, which lost 0 bases and 0 bases, there was a span of 11 bases. The CDR3 coding sequence is TGCAGTGCTAGAGATCATTGGGCCATGAACACTGAAGCTTTCTTT. It is translated as CSARDHWAMNTEAFF.

This clonotype was detected ten times or more. The chain uses TRBV6-1 and TRBJ1-1; D may be TRBD1 (5 bases). Germline V lookup: CDR1 MNHNS, CDR2 SASEGT. Deletions cut 0 bases from V and 3 bases from J, with 17 bases between. The CDR3 extends over 17 amino acids. The CDR3 sequence: CASSEALLLGTDTEAFF. Here the CDR3 DNA reads TGTGCCAGCAGTGAAGCGCTTCTTCTTGGGACCGACACTGAAGCTTTCTTT.

J is TRBJ1-1 and V is TRBV18; 8 bases map to TRBD1. Germline loops: CDR1 KGHSH, CDR2 LQKENI. J lost 5 bases, V lost 3 bases, and 5 bases had no gene match. There are 14 residues in the CDR3. The DNA of the CDR3 is TGTGCCAGCTCACCCCCGGACAGGGAGACTGAAGCTTTCTTT. It encodes CASSPPDRETEAFF.

This clonotype was seen at least ten times. This sequence joins TRBV6-5 and TRBJ2-2; 15 nucleotides agree with TRBD2. V lost 5 bases, J lost 7 bases, and 8 bases stayed unmatched. The length of the CDR3 is 17 residues. Per germline, CDR1 MNHEY and CDR2 SVGAGI. DNA of the CDR3: TGTGCCAGCAGTCGGGGACTAGCGGGAGGAAGGTTCGGGGAGCTGTTTTTT. It encodes CASSRGLAGGRFGELFF.

In its sample, this clonotype was seen many times. The rearrangement uses TRBV5-1 and TRBJ2-7; TRBD2 matches at 7 bases. Trimming at V came to 1 base and at J to 2 bases, leaving 3 bases not matched to a gene. This CDR3 spans 14 amino acids. Per the germline V gene, CDR1 is SGHRS and CDR2 is YFSETQ. The CDR3 spells CASSLTLAAYEQYF. CDR3 in DNA: TGCGCCAGCAGCTTGACCCTAGCGGCCTACGAGCAGTACTTC.

In this sample, this clonotype turned up many times. The J gene is TRBJ1-1, the V gene TRBV6-1, with D uncertain. CDR3 length: 14 amino acids. Trimming removed 2 bases from V and 4 bases from J, with 11 bases in between. Germline CDR1 is MNHNS and CDR2 is SASEGT. The CDR3 is CASSESGPGTEAFF. DNA of the CDR3: TGTGCCAGCAGTGAATCCGGACCGGGCACTGAAGCTTTCTTT.

Details on this clonotype: A much larger clonotype is one base distant, so this may be a read error. The conserved phenylalanine or tryptophan normally closing the CDR3 is absent here, so this likely arose from a read error. The V gene is TRBV11-2, the J gene TRBJ2-2; 10 nucleotides agree with TRBD2. J was trimmed by 8 bases and V by 7 bases; bases with no gene match: 4. CDR3 length: 13 residues. Germline V CDR1 and CDR2: SGHAT, FQNNGV. This CDR3 reads CASNLLAGGELFV. CDR3 bases: TGTGCCAGCAACCTACTAGCGGGAGGGGAGCTGTTTGTT.

There are many counts of this clonotype. The chain employs TRBV6-1 and TRBJ1-1; tentative D call: TRBD1 (5 bases). Germline V gives CDR1 MNHNS, CDR2 SASEGT. V was cut by 7 bases and J by 3 bases, with 24 bases left in between. This CDR3 contains 17 residues. The CDR3 protein is CASKYRDQGGWDTEAFF. In DNA form, the CDR3 reads TGTGCCAGCAAATACCGGGACCAGGGTGGCTGGGACACTGAAGCTTTCTTT.

This clonotype was recorded many times. This sequence joins TRBV19 and TRBJ2-7; the match to TRBD1 covers 7 bases. With V trimmed by 0 bases and J by 3 bases, 5 bases remained unmatched. Germline CDR1 and CDR2: LNHDA and SQIVND (reference sequence). The CDR3 loop spans 15 amino acids. The CDR3 region is CASSIDRRGLYEQYF. Written as DNA, the CDR3 is TGTGCCAGTAGTATAGATCGAAGGGGGCTCTACGAGCAGTACTTC.

The rearrangement links TRBV6-1 to TRBJ2-3; 7 bases match TRBD1. V lost 2 bases, J lost 3 bases, and 8 bases stayed unmatched. The length of the CDR3 is 16 residues. Germline V gene data show CDR1 as MNHNS and CDR2 as SASEGT. CDR3 nucleotide sequence: TGTGCCAGCAGTGAAACCAGGGGGATTAATACAGATACGCAGTATTTT. It yields the protein CASSETRGINTDTQYF.

For this clonotype: Mismatch with germline at one junction end may stem from a read error. The rearrangement joins TRBV12-3 or TRBV12-4 to TRBJ2-5; D remains unclear. CDR3 length: 15 amino acids. DNA of the CDR3: TGTGCCAGCAGCTTAGGCCGGATGTTAGAGGAGACCCAGTACTTC. Amino acid sequence: CASSLGRMLEETQYF.